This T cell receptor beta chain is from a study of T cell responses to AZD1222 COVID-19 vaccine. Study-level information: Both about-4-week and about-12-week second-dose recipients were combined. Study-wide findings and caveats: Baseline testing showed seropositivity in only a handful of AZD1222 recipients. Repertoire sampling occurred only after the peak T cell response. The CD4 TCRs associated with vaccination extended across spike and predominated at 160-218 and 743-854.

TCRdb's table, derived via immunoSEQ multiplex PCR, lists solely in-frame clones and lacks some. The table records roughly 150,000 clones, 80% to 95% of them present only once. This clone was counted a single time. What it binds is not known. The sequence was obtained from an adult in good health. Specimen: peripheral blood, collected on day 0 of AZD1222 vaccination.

The CDR3 loop reads CASSATLAGVNNEQFF. DNA of the CDR3: TGTGCCAGCAGTGCGACCCTAGCGGGAGTAAACAATGAGCAGTTCTTC. This rearrangement joins TRBV6-1 to TRBJ2-1; 10 nucleotides align to TRBD2. The V and J ends lost 4 bases and 5 bases, in that order; junction bases with no gene match: 8. The CDR3 consists of 16 residues. Germline loops: CDR1 MNHNS, CDR2 SASEGT.